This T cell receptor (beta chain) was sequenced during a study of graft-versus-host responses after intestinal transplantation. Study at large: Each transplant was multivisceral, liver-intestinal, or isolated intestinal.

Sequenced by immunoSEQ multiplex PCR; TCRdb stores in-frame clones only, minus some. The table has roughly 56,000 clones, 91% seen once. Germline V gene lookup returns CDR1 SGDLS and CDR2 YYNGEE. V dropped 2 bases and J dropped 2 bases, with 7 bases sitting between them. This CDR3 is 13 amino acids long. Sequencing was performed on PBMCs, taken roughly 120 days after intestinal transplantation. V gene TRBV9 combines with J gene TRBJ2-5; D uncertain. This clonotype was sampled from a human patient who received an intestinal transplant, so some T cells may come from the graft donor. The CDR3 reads CASSVGYQETQYF. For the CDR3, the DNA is TGTGCCAGCAGCGTCGGATATCAAGAGACCCAGTACTTC.